Shown below are 2 T cell receptor beta chains from a single sample sequenced in a study of molecular identifiers for immune sequencing clone quantification. Via MiXCR, TCRdb re-called the PCR reads, giving one row per CDR3 protein. The repertoire includes 35,000 or so distinct CDR3 sequences, 18% of them detected once, and approximately 6.7% sits in the top ten. What was sequenced was naive CD8+ T cells from blood, with Jurkat cell RNA spiked in. Subset reported: FACS-sorted CD8+CD4-CCR7+CD45RA+ naive T cells. These receptors were collected from a human donor in good health. Some libraries in this study had Jurkat cell RNA spiked in.

This clonotype was found many times. The V call is TRBV7-9, the J call TRBJ2-7; no clear D. Trimming removed 1 base from V and 3 bases from J, with 10 bases in between. The germline V gene has CDR1 SEHNR and CDR2 FQNEAQ (reference sequence). The CDR3 covers 14 residues. The CDR3 loop reads CASSLVGSFYEQYF. In DNA, the CDR3 is TGTGCCAGCAGCTTAGTGGGGTCCTTCTACGAGCAGTACTTC.

With regard to this clonotype: The junction departs from germline at one end; a sequencing error may be responsible. This chain's CDR3 is CSARRAGELLF. Here the CDR3 DNA reads TGCAGTGCTAGACGGGCCGGGGAGCTTCTTTTT. The rearrangement links TRBV20-1 to TRBJ2-2; possibly TRBD2 for D (5 bases). Germline loops: CDR1 DFQATT, CDR2 SNEGSKA (reference sequence). The CDR3 is 11 residues long.